These 29 T cell receptor beta chains were sequenced from one sample in a study of T-cell reconstitution after alpha-beta-depleted transplantation in children. Construction of the TCRbeta library involved unique molecular identifiers. From the PCR reads, TCRdb called clonotypes with MiXCR, one entry per CDR3 protein. The data show fewer than 550,000 distinct CDR3 sequences, approximately 10% seen once. The sample here was PBMCs, mostly from graft donor cells, taken 180 days after TCRalphabeta/CD19-depleted stem cell transplant. All receptors derive from a female patient between 2 and 15 years old who had a stem cell transplant for aplastic anemia, so the T cells may come from the graft donor.

This clonotype came up a few times. This rearrangement joins TRBV12-3 or TRBV12-4 to TRBJ2-5; no firm D call. The CDR3 contains 10 residues. Trimming cost V 6 bases and J 9 bases, with 8 bases left between them. The chain's CDR3 is CASSGRAQYF. The CDR3 DNA reads as TGTGCCAGCAGCGGACGGGCCCAGTACTTC.

The gene calls are TRBV5-1 and TRBJ2-7, with 7 nucleotides matching TRBD1. The CDR3 has 16 residues. V shed 0 bases and J 3 bases; nucleotides not matched to a gene: 9. Germline-derived CDR1 and CDR2 are SGHRS and YFSETQ. The CDR3, as DNA: TGCGCCAGCAGCTTGGCCCCCGGGACAGAATTCTACGAGCAGTACGTC. Its protein product is CASSLAPGTEFYEQYV.

This clonotype has a handful of counts. The chain carries TRBV20-1 and TRBJ2-1; 9 bases align to TRBD2. The CDR3 has 13 amino acids. Germline CDR1 is DFQATT and CDR2 is SNEGSKA (reference sequence). V lost 3 bases and J lost 6; bases outside the gene matches: 3. The CDR3 loop reads CSARYSGSNEQFF. The CDR3 coding sequence is TGCAGTGCTAGGTATAGCGGGAGCAATGAGCAGTTCTTC.

The chain couples TRBV7-6 to TRBJ2-5, with D maybe TRBD1 (5 bases). CDR1 SGHVS and CDR2 FNYEAQ come from the germline V gene. This CDR3 region has 16 residues. V lost 5 bases and J lost 2, with 18 bases in between. CDR3 protein: CASSANADREQETQYF. CDR3 DNA sequence: TGTGCCAGCAGCGCTAACGCCGACAGAGAACAAGAGACCCAGTACTTC.

This clonotype was detected ten times or more. The chain has TRBV7-9 and TRBJ1-1, with a possible D match to TRBD1 (6 bases). The length of the CDR3 is 14 residues. Trimming removed 1 base at V and 2 bases at J, with 8 bases between. The V gene's germline CDR1 is SEHNR and CDR2 FQNEAQ (reference sequence). CDR3 region: CASSLEGGNTEAFF. CDR3 bases: TGTGCCAGCAGCTTAGAAGGGGGAAACACTGAAGCTTTCTTT.

This clonotype was counted at least ten times. The V and J genes are TRBV9 and TRBJ2-2; D gene unclear. Per germline, CDR1 SGDLS and CDR2 YYNGEE. Between the trimmed V and J ends, which lost 5 bases and 2 bases, there was a span of 7 bases. This CDR3 region has 13 residues. The CDR3: CASSPDNTGELFF. The CDR3 region has the DNA TGTGCCAGCAGTCCCGATAACACCGGGGAGCTGTTTTTT.

The J gene is TRBJ2-5, the V gene TRBV5-5, with D perhaps TRBD2 (5 bases). Germline V lookup: CDR1 SGHKS, CDR2 YYEKEE (reference sequence). V lost 1 base and J lost 1, with 8 bases in between. The CDR3 spans 14 residues. The CDR3 region is CASSLISGQETQYF. The CDR3 nucleotides are TGTGCCAGCAGCTTGATAAGCGGCCAAGAGACCCAGTACTTC.

This clonotype was counted ten times or more. This chain joins TRBV20-1 and TRBJ1-5; D remains ambiguous. Germline lookup yields CDR1 DFQATT and CDR2 SNEGSKA (reference sequence). This CDR3 has 15 amino acids. The V end was cut by 0 bases, the J end by 0 bases, with 9 bases between. CDR3 coding DNA: TGCAGTGCTAGAGATCCTGGTTATAGCAATCAGCCCCAGCATTTT. Its protein product is CSARDPGYSNQPQHF.

This clonotype was counted only a few times. The gene calls are TRBV7-6 and TRBJ1-1; a possible D gene is TRBD1 (6 bases). The CDR3 has 14 amino acids. Trimming pared 4 bases from V and 6 bases from J, leaving 15 bases between. Germline CDR1 is SGHVS and CDR2 is FNYEAQ. CDR3 nucleotide sequence: TGTGCCAGCAGCTCACAACAGGGTGGGGCTGAAGCTTTCTTT. Translated: CASSSQQGGAEAFF.

J is TRBJ2-1 and V is TRBV5-1; TRBD2 agrees at 8 bases. Germline V gene lookup returns CDR1 SGHRS and CDR2 YFSETQ. Unmatched junction bases numbered 9, after V lost 9 bases and J lost 1 base. The CDR3 extends over 15 amino acids. The CDR3 sequence is CATTSGSGSYNEQFF. For the CDR3, the DNA is TGCGCCACCACGAGCGGGAGTGGATCCTACAATGAGCAGTTCTTC.

At least ten counts were recorded for this clonotype. This chain joins TRBV29-1 and TRBJ2-2; 9 nucleotides match TRBD1. Germline V gives CDR1 SQVTM, CDR2 ANQGSEA. J gave up 0 bases and V 7 bases, and 3 bases lay outside the gene matches. The length of the CDR3 is 14 residues. The CDR3 DNA reads TGCAGCGCTGGACAGGGGACGAACACCGGGGAGCTGTTTTTT. Translation: CSAGQGTNTGELFF.

This clonotype was observed a few times. The rearrangement uses TRBV7-2 and TRBJ1-5, with a possible D match to TRBD1 (5 bases). The CDR3 runs to 16 residues. Germline loops: CDR1 SGHTA, CDR2 FQGNSA. The germline V and J ends were trimmed by 4 bases and 2 bases, with 15 bases remaining between them. The CDR3 is CASSSRRGDRNQPQHF. In DNA, the CDR3 is TGTGCCAGCAGCTCCCGGCGGGGGGATCGCAATCAGCCCCAGCATTTT.

This clonotype was observed a few times. The CDR3, as DNA: TGTGCCAGCACCCCTGGATCCAAAAACATTCAGTACTTC. Encoded protein: CASTPGSKNIQYF. V usage is TRBV12-3 or TRBV12-4 and J usage is TRBJ2-4; D not certain. The CDR3 loop spans 13 amino acids. With 7 bases removed from V and 2 bases from J, the gap between germline ends came to 9 bases.

The chain links TRBV10-3 to TRBJ1-5; D perhaps matches TRBD1 (6 bases). V lost 1 base, J lost 1 base, and 8 bases lay in between. From germline, CDR1 is ENHRY and CDR2 SYGVKD. This CDR3 is built from 15 residues. CDR3 in amino acids: CAISEFQGSNQPQHF. As DNA, the CDR3 is TGTGCCATCAGTGAGTTTCAGGGGAGCAATCAGCCCCAGCATTTT.

In its sample, this clonotype was seen many times. V is TRBV5-5 and J is TRBJ2-1; 8 positions match TRBD2. From germline, CDR1 is SGHKS and CDR2 YYEKEE (reference sequence). The CDR3 has 15 amino acids. V was clipped by 4 bases and J by 8 bases; unmatched bases: 11. The CDR3 spells CASSPRWLAGHEQFF. The CDR3 nucleotides read TGTGCCAGCAGCCCCCGGTGGCTAGCGGGCCATGAGCAGTTCTTC.

This rearrangement joins TRBV6-2 or TRBV6-3 to TRBJ2-2; 10 bases align to TRBD1. V lost 4 bases, J lost 7 bases, and 12 bases stayed unmatched. CDR3 length equals 17 residues. From germline, CDR1 is MNHEY and CDR2 SVGEGT. The CDR3 DNA follows: TGTGCCAGCAGTTCTCACGCCGGGACAGGGGTATTCGGGGAGCTGTTTTTT. Translation gives CASSSHAGTGVFGELFF.

This clonotype has a count of ten or more. V and J are TRBV28 and TRBJ1-5, with TRBD1 as a possible D gene (6 bases). Trimming pared 6 bases from V and 0 bases from J, leaving 15 bases between. Per germline, CDR1 MDHEN and CDR2 SYDVKM. The CDR3 totals 16 residues. In nucleotides, the CDR3 is TGTGCCAGCAGCGGGCGACAGGTTTATAGCAATCAGCCCCAGCATTTT. Its protein product is CASSGRQVYSNQPQHF.

This chain joins TRBV27 and TRBJ2-7; D uncertain. CDR3 size: 15 residues. V was clipped by 5 bases and J by 4 bases, with 18 bases between them. Germline loops: CDR1 MNHEY, CDR2 SMNVEV (reference sequence). CDR3 DNA: TGTGCCAGCAGTCTGCAATCGAGAGACCGTTACGAGCAGTACTTC. This sequence encodes CASSLQSRDRYEQYF.

This clonotype showed up many times. V gene TRBV5-1 combines with J gene TRBJ2-7; TRBD1 matches at 8 bases. Germline V lookup: CDR1 SGHRS, CDR2 YFSETQ. V was pared by 0 bases and J by 5 bases, with 7 bases of the junction left unmatched. This CDR3 has 15 residues. CDR3: CASSLGQGTEDEQYF. The CDR3 DNA reads as TGCGCCAGCAGCTTGGGACAGGGGACGGAAGACGAGCAGTACTTC. The full variable domain, rest sourced from reference TRBV5-1 and TRBJ2-7, is KAGVTQTPRYLIKTRGQQVTLSCSPISGHRSVSWYQQTPGQGLQFLFEYFSETQRNKGNFPGRFSGRQFSNSRSEMNVSTLELGDSALYLCASSLGQGTEDEQYFGPGTRLTVT.

Only a few counts were recorded for this clonotype. The rearrangement joins TRBV29-1 to TRBJ1-1; TRBD1 matches at 9 bases. Trimming took 4 bases from V and 1 from J; bases not matched to a gene: 4. There are 14 residues in the CDR3. CDR1 is SQVTM and CDR2 is ANQGSEA in the germline V gene. CDR3 bases: TGCAGCGTTGTATGGGGACAGGGGAACACTGAAGCTTTCTTT. Residues: CSVVWGQGNTEAFF.

DNA of the CDR3: TGTGCCAGCAGCCGAGTGGGGGCCTCCACAGATACGCAGTATTTT. This gives the protein CASSRVGASTDTQYF. J is TRBJ2-3 and V is TRBV7-3, with D perhaps TRBD1 (6 bases). Trimming shortened V by 5 bases and J by 2 bases, and 14 bases separated the two germline ends. The CDR3 spans 15 residues. Germline V CDR1 and CDR2: SGHTA, FQGTGA.

This clonotype occurred many times. The CDR3 DNA reads TGTGCCAGCAGCCGAGGCAGGGCCCTCTATAATTCACCCCTCCACTTT. The encoded protein is CASSRGRALYNSPLHF. The rearrangement links TRBV3-1 to TRBJ1-6, with D possibly matching TRBD1 (5 bases). This CDR3 spans 16 amino acids. Germline values: CDR1 LGHDT, CDR2 YNNKEL (reference sequence). Trimming shortened V by 4 bases and J by 3 bases, and 13 bases separated the two germline ends. Drawing the rest from reference TRBV3-1 and TRBJ1-6, the complete variable domain is DTAVSQTPKYLVTQMGNDKSIKCEQNLGHDTMYWYKQDSKKFLKIMFSYNNKELIINETVPNRFSPKSPDKAHLNLHINSLELGDSAVYFCASSRGRALYNSPLHFGNGTRLTVT.

The rearrangement joins TRBV15 to TRBJ2-7, with D perhaps matching TRBD1 or TRBD2 (5 bases each). The CDR3 has 13 amino acids. The germline V gene has CDR1 LNHNV and CDR2 YYDKDF (reference sequence). Trimming took off 0 bases at V and 3 bases at J, with 6 bases between the two ends. CDR3 sequence: CATSRDGGYEQYV. In nucleotides, the CDR3 is TGTGCCACCAGCAGAGATGGGGGCTACGAGCAGTACGTC.

This clonotype was seen a few times. The chain couples TRBV7-8 to TRBJ2-7, with 9 bases that match TRBD1. The CDR3 sequence is 13 residues long. CDR1 SGHVS and CDR2 FQNEAQ come from the germline V gene. Trimming removed 5 bases from V and 6 bases from J; junction bases left unmatched: 5. Here the CDR3 reads CASSPNRGREQYF. The CDR3 DNA reads as TGTGCCAGCAGCCCGAACAGGGGGCGCGAGCAGTACTTC.

This clonotype was recorded a few times. The V and J genes are TRBV6-2 or TRBV6-3 and TRBJ2-3; weak D call: TRBD2 (6 bases). Trimming shortened V by 8 bases and J by 2 bases, and 11 bases separated the two germline ends. The CDR3 is 13 amino acids. Germline assignment: CDR1 MNHEY and CDR2 SVGEGT. The CDR3 is CASRRASTDTQYF. In nucleotides, the CDR3 is TGTGCCAGCCGGAGGGCCTCCACAGATACGCAGTATTTT.

This clonotype was seen ten or more times. This CDR3 is CASSPSGGQNTGELFF. In DNA form, the CDR3 reads TGTGCCAGCAGCCCCAGCGGGGGGCAGAACACCGGGGAGCTGTTTTTT. The J gene is TRBJ2-2, the V gene TRBV12-3 or TRBV12-4; 9 nucleotides agree with TRBD2. This CDR3 region has 16 residues. V lost 6 bases and J lost 1; bases outside the gene matches: 6.

The V and J genes are TRBV15 and TRBJ2-1, with D maybe TRBD2 (5 bases). CDR3 length equals 15 residues. The V gene lost 0 bases and the J gene lost 7 bases, with 13 bases spanning the gap. The germline CDR1 and CDR2 sequences are LNHNV and YYDKDF (reference sequence). The CDR3: CATSREKAEANEQFF. The CDR3 DNA sequence: TGTGCCACCAGCAGAGAGAAGGCGGAGGCTAATGAGCAGTTCTTC.

The rearrangement links TRBV5-1 to TRBJ2-2; D is perhaps TRBD2 (6 bases). This CDR3 is 13 amino acids long. CDR1 and CDR2 from the germline V gene are SGHRS and YFSETQ. V lost 4 bases to trimming and J lost 5 bases, with 9 bases between them. For the CDR3, the DNA is TGCGCCAGCAGCGGGGGGACTACCGGGGAGCTGTTTTTT. Its protein is CASSGGTTGELFF.

This clonotype was recorded many times. This rearrangement joins TRBV5-1 to TRBJ2-1; D is unresolved. The CDR3 extends over 15 amino acids. The germline V gene encodes CDR1 SGHRS and CDR2 YFSETQ. Trimming removed 3 bases from V and 3 bases from J, with 13 bases in between. The chain's CDR3 is CASSSVTINYNEQFF. The CDR3 nucleotides are TGCGCCAGCAGCTCTGTAACTATCAACTACAATGAGCAGTTCTTC. The complete variable domain, with remaining parts taken from reference TRBV5-1 and TRBJ2-1, reads KAGVTQTPRYLIKTRGQQVTLSCSPISGHRSVSWYQQTPGQGLQFLFEYFSETQRNKGNFPGRFSGRQFSNSRSEMNVSTLELGDSALYLCASSSVTINYNEQFFGPGTRLTVL.